This TCR beta chain was found in a study of shared clonotypes between healthy human individuals. General observations from the study: Compared with memory subsets, naive subsets generally had larger estimated richness.

TCRdb's copy holds only in-frame clones and misses some; the assay was immunoSEQ multiplex PCR. The sample has more than 2,000,000 clones, around nine tenths seen once; the top ten hold more than 0.12%. J gave up 12 bases and V 9 bases, and 9 bases lay outside the gene matches. Germline V lookup: CDR1 LNHDA, CDR2 SQIVND (reference sequence). The CDR3 sequence is 12 residues long. On this clone itself: Antigen specificity is unknown.

The rearrangement uses TRBV19 and TRBJ2-5, with 11 bases fitting TRBD1. This clonotype originated in a man between 18 and 29 years old in good health. The source material was naive CD4+ T cells sorted from blood. The subset is: CD45RA+ positively selected. DNA of the CDR3: TGTGCCAGCTCGGGACAGGGGGGCTTAGAGTACTTC. Amino acid sequence: CASSGQGGLEYF.